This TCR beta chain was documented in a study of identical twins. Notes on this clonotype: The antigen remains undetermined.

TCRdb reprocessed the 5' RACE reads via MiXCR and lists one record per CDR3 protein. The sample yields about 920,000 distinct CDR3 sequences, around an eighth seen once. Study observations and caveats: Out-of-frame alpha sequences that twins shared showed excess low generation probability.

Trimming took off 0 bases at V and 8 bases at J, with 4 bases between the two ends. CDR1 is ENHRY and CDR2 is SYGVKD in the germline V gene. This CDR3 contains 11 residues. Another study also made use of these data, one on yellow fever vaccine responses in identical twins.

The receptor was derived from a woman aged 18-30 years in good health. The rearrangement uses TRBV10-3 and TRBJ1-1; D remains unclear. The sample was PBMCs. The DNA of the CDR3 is TGTGCCATCAGTGAGTCCTACGAAGCTTTCTTT. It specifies CAISESYEAFF.